This T cell receptor beta chain was sequenced in a study of beta chain features in type 1 diabetes. This clone was seen more than once but under ten times. Its antigen is unknown. Sequencing targeted expressed TCRB transcripts, as all isolated RNA had been reverse transcribed. Here immunoSEQ multiplex PCR was the method, and the copy in TCRdb shows in-frame clones only, minus some. The data contain 300,000 to 450,000 clones, approximately 12% of them singletons. The V gene's germline CDR1 is SEHNR and CDR2 FQNEAQ (reference sequence). This CDR3 is built from 14 residues. Study outcomes and limitations: PCR, the amplification step, might favor shorter templates, equally in patients and controls. Highly expressing activated T cells could be over-counted with a cDNA template.

Donors underwent one heparinised blood draw, about 110 mL on average. The genes are TRBV7-9 and TRBJ2-5; the match to TRBD2 covers 7 bases. The J call may be wrong; the DNA end is better matched by TRBJ2-7. The sample consisted of naive CD4+ T cells from blood. This sequence was found in a man aged 18 to 29 in good health. The CDR3 loop reads CASRRSGANYEQYF. DNA of the CDR3: TGTGCCAGCAGAAGGAGCGGGGCAAACTACGAGCAGTACTTC.